This T cell receptor beta chain was recorded in a study of CD8+ T cells in alopecia areata. The CDR3 spans 17 residues. The germline V gene encodes CDR1 SNHLY and CDR2 FYNNEI. V was shortened by 5 bases and J by 2 bases, with 16 bases between the two germline ends. On this clone itself: Antigen specificity is unknown.

Study outcomes and limitations: Patients showed less clear TCR sequence sharing than mice, possibly partly because of HLA diversity. Lesional scalp exceeded normal scalp in clonality, especially in alopecia totalis/universalis. Normal skin contains resident alphabeta T cells, and these are also sequenced in scalp samples.

cDNA serving as the sequencing template came from extracted, reverse transcribed RNA. Repertoires were generated with immunoSEQ multiplex PCR, while TCRdb's copy carries only in-frame clones and drops some. Seen here are about 200,000 clones, 45% to 70% observed once, and the top ten hold 4% to 6%. The receptor was isolated from a human donor in good health. This rearrangement joins TRBV2 to TRBJ2-6; D perhaps matches TRBD1 (6 bases). The sample was CD8+ T cells sorted from blood. Here the CDR3 DNA reads TGTGCCAGCAGTCCCCCCGGGGCAGGGGCTGGGGCCAACGTCCTGACTTTC. It encodes CASSPPGAGAGANVLTF. Drawing the rest from reference TRBV2 and TRBJ2-6, the complete variable domain is EPEVTQTPSHQVTQMGQEVILRCVPISNHLYFYWYRQILGQKVEFLVSFYNNEISEKSEIFDDQFSVERPDGSNFTLKIRSTKLEDSAMYFCASSPPGAGAGANVLTFGAGSRLTVL.